One sample yielded the 9 T cell receptor beta chains listed below, sequenced in a study of blood T cell repertoires in COVID-19. Sequenced by immunoSEQ multiplex PCR; TCRdb stores in-frame clones only, minus some. The profile shows about 140,000 clones, about 83% of them singletons. The sequencing input was peripheral blood. These receptors were obtained from a man aged 30-40 years with COVID-19, enrolled during active disease.

The chain links TRBV2 to TRBJ2-2; TRBD1 might be the D (6 bases). V dropped 6 bases and J dropped 5 bases, with 13 bases sitting between them. Germline values: CDR1 SNHLY, CDR2 FYNNEI. The CDR3 covers 14 residues. CDR3 protein: CASRSQGSTGELFF. In nucleotides, the CDR3 is TGTGCCAGCAGGAGCCAGGGGAGTACCGGGGAGCTGTTTTTT.

The CDR3 protein is CASSLVGRVGETQYF. The CDR3 DNA reads TGTGCCAGCAGCTTGGTCGGCAGGGTGGGGGAGACCCAGTACTTC. The gene calls are TRBV5-5 and TRBJ2-5, with D possibly being TRBD1 (5 bases). In germline, CDR1 is SGHKS, CDR2 YYEKEE (reference sequence). The CDR3 has 15 residues. V lost 0 bases, J lost 5 bases, and 14 bases lay in between.

The rearrangement uses TRBV6-1 and TRBJ1-1, with 7 bases lining up with TRBD1. Germline lookup yields CDR1 MNHNS and CDR2 SASEGT. The CDR3 length is 15 residues. V lost 2 bases to trimming and J lost 5 bases; unmatched junction nucleotides: 8. CDR3 sequence: CASSELRGRGTEAFF. The CDR3 bases are TGTGCCAGCAGTGAACTTAGGGGGCGCGGGACTGAAGCTTTCTTT.

This clone was detected once. The chain has TRBV30 and TRBJ2-6; 12 bases are a match to TRBD2. Unmatched junction bases numbered 6, after V lost 1 base and J lost 2 bases. This CDR3 has 18 amino acids. Germline loops: CDR1 GTSNPN, CDR2 SVGIG (reference sequence). The CDR3 region is CAWSAERTSGAGANVLTF. The CDR3 bases are TGTGCCTGGAGTGCCGAACGGACTAGCGGGGCTGGGGCCAACGTCCTGACTTTC.

This clone showed up just once. The gene calls are TRBV6-1 and TRBJ1-5; 9 bases line up with TRBD1. Germline V gives CDR1 MNHNS, CDR2 SASEGT. The CDR3 is made up of 16 amino acids. After removal of 6 bases from V and 2 bases from J, the junction contained 8 bases not matched to a gene. As DNA, the CDR3 is TGTGCCAGCAGGGAACAGGGGGCGACGGGCAATCAGCCCCAGCATTTT. This codes for CASREQGATGNQPQHF.

The V and J genes are TRBV5-1 and TRBJ1-1, with 10 bases fitting TRBD1. This CDR3 contains 14 residues. The germline V gene has CDR1 SGHRS and CDR2 YFSETQ. Trimming at V came to 2 bases and at J to 5 bases, leaving 3 bases not matched to a gene. The CDR3 region is CASSLGTGETEAFF. The DNA for the CDR3 is TGCGCCAGCAGCTTAGGGACAGGGGAAACTGAAGCTTTCTTT.

The genes are TRBV21-1 and TRBJ2-4; TRBD1 reflects the table's D call only, with no check against the DNA. TRBV21-1 is assigned pseudogene status. The CDR3 covers 15 residues. CDR3 protein: CASSKEGQGKNIQYF. The DNA of the CDR3 is TGTGCCAGCAGCAAAGAGGGGCAGGGAAAAAACATTCAGTACTTC.

The chain recombines TRBV7-2 with TRBJ1-2; 10 bases fit TRBD1. The CDR3 consists of 15 residues. Germline trimming cut 4 bases from V and 7 bases from J; bases unmatched to any gene: 9. Germline V gene data show CDR1 as SGHTA and CDR2 as FQGNSA. The CDR3 sequence: CASSSTGTGVRGYTF. The CDR3 DNA is TGTGCCAGCAGCTCTACCGGGACAGGGGTCCGTGGCTACACCTTC.

This chain connects TRBV19 to TRBJ2-5; 7 nucleotides agree with TRBD1. CDR3 length: 15 residues. The J segment lost 1 base and the V segment lost 7 bases, leaving 9 bases of the junction unmatched. The germline V gene encodes CDR1 LNHDA and CDR2 SQIVND (reference sequence). The CDR3 nucleotides read TGTGCCAGTAAGTCAGGGGGAACGATCCAAGAGACCCAGTACTTC. Translation gives CASKSGGTIQETQYF. The whole variable domain, remainder taken from reference TRBV19 and TRBJ2-5, is DGGITQSPKYLFRKEGQNVTLSCEQNLNHDAMYWYRQDPGQGLRLIYYSQIVNDFQKGDIAEGYSVSREKKESFPLTVTSAQKNPTAFYLCASKSGGTIQETQYFGPGTRLLVL.